This T cell receptor (beta chain) was profiled in a study of radiation and T cells in renal cell carcinoma. Sequenced by immunoSEQ multiplex PCR; TCRdb stores in-frame clones only, minus some. This sample has approximately 110,000 clones, with around 83% found just once. Time point of the sample: baseline pretreatment blood. As to treatment: 15 Gy SBRT to primary tumor, nephrectomy 4 weeks later. Germline CDR1 and CDR2: SGHTA and FQGNSA. Trimming cost V 6 bases and J 5 bases, with 20 bases left between them. The CDR3 sequence is 15 residues long. Sequenced material: blood, taken from a patient whose treatment included radiotherapy and nephrectomy. The source is a woman aged 55-70 years with renal cell carcinoma. The J gene is TRBJ2-7, the V gene TRBV7-2; D gene unclear. The DNA for the CDR3 is TGTGCCAGCAGAGGACCGGGCACACCTGATCACGAGCAGTACTTC. Amino acids: CASRGPGTPDHEQYF.